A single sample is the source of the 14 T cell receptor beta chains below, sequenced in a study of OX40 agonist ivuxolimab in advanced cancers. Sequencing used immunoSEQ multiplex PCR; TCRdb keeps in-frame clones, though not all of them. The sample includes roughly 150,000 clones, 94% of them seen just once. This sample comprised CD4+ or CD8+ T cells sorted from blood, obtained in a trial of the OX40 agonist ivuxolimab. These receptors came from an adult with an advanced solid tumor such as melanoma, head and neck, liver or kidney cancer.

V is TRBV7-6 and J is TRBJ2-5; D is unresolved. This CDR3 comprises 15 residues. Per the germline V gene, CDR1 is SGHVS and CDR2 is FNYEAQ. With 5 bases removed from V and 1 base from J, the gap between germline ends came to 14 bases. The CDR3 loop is CASSINSGSQETQYF. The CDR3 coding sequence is TGTGCCAGCAGCATTAACTCCGGGTCCCAAGAGACCCAGTACTTC.

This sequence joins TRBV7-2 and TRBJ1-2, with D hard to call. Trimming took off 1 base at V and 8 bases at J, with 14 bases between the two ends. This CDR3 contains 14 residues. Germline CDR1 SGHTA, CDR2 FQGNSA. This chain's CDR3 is CASSLVAGRKGYTF. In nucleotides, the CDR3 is TGTGCCAGCAGCTTAGTCGCCGGGCGTAAGGGCTACACCTTC.

CDR3 sequence reads: CASFPDRLSTDTQYF. In DNA form, the CDR3 reads TGTGCCAGCTTCCCGGACAGGCTCAGCACAGATACGCAGTATTTT. V gene TRBV6-1 combines with J gene TRBJ2-3; TRBD1 matches 7 bases. Germline CDR1 is MNHNS and CDR2 is SASEGT. There are 15 residues in the CDR3. The J segment lost 0 bases and the V segment lost 8 bases, leaving 8 bases of the junction unmatched.

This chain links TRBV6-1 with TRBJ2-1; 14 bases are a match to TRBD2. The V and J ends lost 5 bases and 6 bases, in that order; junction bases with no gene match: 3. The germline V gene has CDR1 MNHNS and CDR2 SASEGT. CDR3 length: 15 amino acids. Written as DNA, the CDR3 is TGTGCCAGCAGTACCGGGACTAGCGGGAGCAATGAGCAGTTCTTC. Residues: CASSTGTSGSNEQFF.

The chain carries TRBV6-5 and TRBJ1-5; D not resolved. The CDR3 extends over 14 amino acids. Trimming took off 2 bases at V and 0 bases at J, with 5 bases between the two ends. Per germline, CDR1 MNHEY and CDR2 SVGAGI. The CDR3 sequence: CASSYIDSNQPQHF. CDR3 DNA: TGTGCCAGCAGTTACATCGATAGCAATCAGCCCCAGCATTTT.

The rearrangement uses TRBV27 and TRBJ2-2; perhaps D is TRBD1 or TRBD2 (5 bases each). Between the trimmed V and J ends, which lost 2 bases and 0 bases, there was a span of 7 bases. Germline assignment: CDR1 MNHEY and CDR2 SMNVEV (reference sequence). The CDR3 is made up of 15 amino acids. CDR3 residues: CASSLVGANTGELFF. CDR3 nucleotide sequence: TGTGCCAGCAGTTTAGTGGGGGCGAACACCGGGGAGCTGTTTTTT.

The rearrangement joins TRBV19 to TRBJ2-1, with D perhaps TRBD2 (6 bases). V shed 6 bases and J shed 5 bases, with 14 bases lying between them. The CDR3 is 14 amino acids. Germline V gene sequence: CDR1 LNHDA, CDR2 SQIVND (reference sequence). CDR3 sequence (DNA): TGTGCCAGTAGAGACCCGGGACTCCACAATGAGCAGTTCTTC. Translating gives CASRDPGLHNEQFF.

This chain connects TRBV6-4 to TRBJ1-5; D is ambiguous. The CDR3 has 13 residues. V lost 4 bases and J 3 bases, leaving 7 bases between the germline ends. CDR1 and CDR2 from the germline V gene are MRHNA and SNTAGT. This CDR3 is CASSARINQPQHF. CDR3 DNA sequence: TGTGCCAGCAGTGCGCGAATCAATCAGCCCCAGCATTTT.

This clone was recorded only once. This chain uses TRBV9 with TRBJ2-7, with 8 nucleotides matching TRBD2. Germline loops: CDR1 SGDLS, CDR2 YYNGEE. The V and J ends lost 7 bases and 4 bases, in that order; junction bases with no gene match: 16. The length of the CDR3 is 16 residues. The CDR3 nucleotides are TGTGCCAGCGCGGAGGGGGGAGCGGGAGTTTATTACGAGCAGTACTTC. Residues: CASAEGGAGVYYEQYF.

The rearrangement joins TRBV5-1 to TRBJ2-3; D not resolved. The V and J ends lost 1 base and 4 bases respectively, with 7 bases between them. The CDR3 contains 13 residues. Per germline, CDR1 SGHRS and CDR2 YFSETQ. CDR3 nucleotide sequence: TGCGCCAGCAGCTTGAGCCGGGCAGATACGCAGTATTTT. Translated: CASSLSRADTQYF.

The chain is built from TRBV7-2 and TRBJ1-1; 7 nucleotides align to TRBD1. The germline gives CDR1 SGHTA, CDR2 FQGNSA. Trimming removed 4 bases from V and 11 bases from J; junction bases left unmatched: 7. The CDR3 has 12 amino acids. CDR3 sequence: CASSYGQAAAFF. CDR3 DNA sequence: TGTGCCAGCAGCTACGGACAGGCTGCGGCTTTCTTT.

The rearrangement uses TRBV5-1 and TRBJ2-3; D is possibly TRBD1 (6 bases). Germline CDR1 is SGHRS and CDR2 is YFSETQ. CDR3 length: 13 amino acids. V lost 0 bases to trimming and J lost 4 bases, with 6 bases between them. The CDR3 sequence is CASSLGQADTQYF. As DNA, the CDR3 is TGCGCCAGCAGCTTGGGACAGGCAGATACGCAGTATTTT.

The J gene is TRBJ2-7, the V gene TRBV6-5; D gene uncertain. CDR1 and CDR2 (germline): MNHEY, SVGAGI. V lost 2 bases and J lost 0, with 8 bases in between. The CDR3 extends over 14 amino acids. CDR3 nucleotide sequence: TGTGCCAGCAGTTACGATGGCGCCTCCTACGAGCAGTACTTC. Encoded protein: CASSYDGASYEQYF.

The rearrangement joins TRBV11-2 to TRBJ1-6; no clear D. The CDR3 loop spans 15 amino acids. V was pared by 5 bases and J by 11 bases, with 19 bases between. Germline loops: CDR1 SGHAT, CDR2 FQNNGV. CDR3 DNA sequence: TGTGCCAGCAGCCCCCGGACGGCTTATAGCGCACCCCTCCACTTT. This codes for CASSPRTAYSAPLHF. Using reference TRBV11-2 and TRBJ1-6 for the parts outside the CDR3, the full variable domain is EAGVAQSPRYKIIEKRQSVAFWCNPISGHATLYWYQQILGQGPKLLIQFQNNGVVDDSQLPKDRFSAERLKGVDSTLKIQPAKLEDSAVYLCASSPRTAYSAPLHFGNGTRLTVT.